The 16 T cell receptor beta chains below come from one sample, sequenced in a study of cytomegalovirus exposure and HLA in healthy donors. The primer mix had 60 Vbeta and 13 Jbeta primers. TCRdb's copy holds only in-frame clones and misses some; the assay was immunoSEQ multiplex PCR. The data contain about 130,000 clones, over 60% of them singletons. The sample comprised PBMCs. The receptors stem from a female donor in good health and CMV-seropositive.

The chain links TRBV7-6 to TRBJ2-1; D may be TRBD1 (5 bases). The germline gives CDR1 SGHVS, CDR2 FNYEAQ. This CDR3 comprises 13 residues. V dropped 3 bases and J dropped 5 bases, with 8 bases sitting between them. CDR3 DNA: TGTGCCAGCAGCTTCAGGGTTGACAATGAGCAGTTCTTC. Encoded protein: CASSFRVDNEQFF.

The J gene is TRBJ2-1, the V gene TRBV10-3, with a weak D call TRBD2 (5 bases). The germline V gene encodes CDR1 ENHRY and CDR2 SYGVKD. V was trimmed by 3 bases and J by 10 bases, leaving 10 bases between them. This CDR3 has 12 amino acids. CDR3 coding DNA: TGTGCCATCAGTGATCGGGGTACCGAGCAGTTCTTC. Translated: CAISDRGTEQFF.

This clone occurred a few times. J is TRBJ2-5 and V is TRBV15, with D possibly TRBD2 on 5 matching bases. Trimming cost V 1 base and J 4 bases, with 10 bases left between them. This CDR3 comprises 14 residues. The germline CDR1 and CDR2 sequences are LNHNV and YYDKDF (reference sequence). The CDR3 protein is CATSRVGVRETQYF. The CDR3 DNA is TGTGCCACCAGCAGAGTCGGGGTGCGAGAGACCCAGTACTTC. The whole variable domain, filled in from reference TRBV15 and TRBJ2-5, reads DAMVIQNPRYQVTQFGKPVTLSCSQTLNHNVMYWYQQKSSQAPKLLFHYYDKDFNNEADTPDNFQSRRPNTSFCFLDIRSPGLGDTAMYLCATSRVGVRETQYFGPGTRLLVL.

J is TRBJ2-3 and V is TRBV11-2; D perhaps matches TRBD2 (5 bases). The CDR3 sequence is 14 residues long. The V gene's germline CDR1 is SGHAT and CDR2 FQNNGV. The germline V and J ends were trimmed by 2 bases and 2 bases, with 8 bases remaining between them. The CDR3 region is CASSLRDYTDTQYF. In DNA form, the CDR3 reads TGTGCCAGCAGCTTACGGGATTACACAGATACGCAGTATTTT.

The rearrangement uses TRBV18 and TRBJ1-1, with 7 nucleotides matching TRBD1. This CDR3 region has 17 residues. Per germline, CDR1 KGHSH and CDR2 LQKENI. V shed 6 bases, J shed 0 bases, and the junction held 13 bases outside the gene matches. The CDR3: CASSQTRGVLMNTEAFF. In DNA, the CDR3 is TGTGCCAGCTCCCAAACCAGGGGGGTCTTGATGAACACTGAAGCTTTCTTT.

This chain links TRBV28 with TRBJ1-3, with D possibly matching TRBD1 (5 bases). The ends were cut back, 1 base at V and 4 bases at J, with 14 bases in the middle. The CDR3 is made up of 16 amino acids. CDR1 and CDR2 (germline): MDHEN, SYDVKM. CDR3 sequence (DNA): TGTGCCAGCAGTTTATTAGTCCAGGGATCGGGAAACACCATATATTTT. Translation: CASSLLVQGSGNTIYF.

This clone appeared a few times. This chain joins TRBV6-5 and TRBJ1-4; 9 nucleotides align to TRBD1. V shed 6 bases and J 7 bases; nucleotides not matched to a gene: 6. The CDR3 runs to 14 residues. CDR1 and CDR2 from the germline V gene are MNHEY and SVGAGI. CDR3 loop: CASSQRTGVEKLFF. The CDR3 bases are TGTGCCAGCAGCCAGAGGACAGGGGTTGAAAAACTGTTTTTT.

This clone was counted between two and nine times. The chain employs TRBV2 and TRBJ2-2; D may be TRBD1 (6 bases). The V gene's germline CDR1 is SNHLY and CDR2 FYNNEI. CDR3 length: 14 amino acids. V gave up 2 bases and J gave up 6 bases, with 10 bases separating them. CDR3 DNA sequence: TGTGCCAGCAGTGAACGACAGGCCCCCGGGGAGCTGTTTTTT. Residues: CASSERQAPGELFF.

This rearrangement joins TRBV27 to TRBJ2-7; D not resolved. This CDR3 is 14 amino acids long. Trimming shortened V by 5 bases and J by 0 bases, and 11 bases separated the two germline ends. The germline V gene encodes CDR1 MNHEY and CDR2 SMNVEV (reference sequence). The CDR3 nucleotides are TGTGCCAGCAGTCCCCGACATAGCTCCTACGAGCAGTACTTC. It encodes CASSPRHSSYEQYF.

The genes are TRBV7-3 and TRBJ2-3; D might be TRBD2 (5 bases). Trimming cost V 1 base and J 3 bases, with 14 bases left between them. From germline, CDR1 is SGHTA and CDR2 FQGTGA. The CDR3 covers 16 residues. The CDR3 DNA sequence: TGTGCCAGCAGCTTAAGAGGGAGAACCTCTACAGATACGCAGTATTTT. Residues: CASSLRGRTSTDTQYF.

This clone was seen just once. The gene calls are TRBV5-1 and TRBJ1-1; TRBD1 matches 12 bases. After removal of 0 bases from V and 8 bases from J, the junction contained 8 bases not matched to a gene. The CDR3 totals 16 residues. Germline V gene lookup returns CDR1 SGHRS and CDR2 YFSETQ. CDR3 residues: CASSLGPGQGAAEAFF. Here the CDR3 DNA reads TGCGCCAGCAGCTTGGGTCCGGGACAGGGGGCTGCCGAAGCTTTCTTT.

J is TRBJ2-7 and V is TRBV5-1, with TRBD1 matching 9 bases. J was trimmed by 3 bases and V by 4 bases; bases with no gene match: 5. The germline V gene encodes CDR1 SGHRS and CDR2 YFSETQ. CDR3 length: 14 residues. CDR3 sequence (DNA): TGCGCCAGCAGCCCCGGGACAGGGATCTACGAGCAGTACTTC. Translated, it gives CASSPGTGIYEQYF. The complete variable domain, with remaining parts taken from reference TRBV5-1 and TRBJ2-7, reads KAGVTQTPRYLIKTRGQQVTLSCSPISGHRSVSWYQQTPGQGLQFLFEYFSETQRNKGNFPGRFSGRQFSNSRSEMNVSTLELGDSALYLCASSPGTGIYEQYFGPGTRLTVT.

The chain links TRBV2 to TRBJ2-2; TRBD2 matches at 8 bases. This CDR3 spans 15 amino acids. J lost 2 bases, V lost 6 bases, and 5 bases had no gene match. Looked up from germline, CDR1 is SNHLY and CDR2 is FYNNEI. The CDR3 DNA reads TGTGCCAGCAGATCAAGCGGGAGTAACACCGGGGAGCTGTTTTTT. It is translated as CASRSSGSNTGELFF.

The table lists this clone with a count of one. The chain recombines TRBV28 with TRBJ1-6; 10 bases agree with TRBD1. This CDR3 spans 13 amino acids. CDR1 is MDHEN, CDR2 SYDVKM, per germline. The J segment lost 10 bases and the V segment lost 9 bases, leaving 6 bases of the junction unmatched. CDR3 residues: CASRTGGESPLHF. In nucleotides, the CDR3 is TGTGCCAGTAGGACAGGGGGGGAGTCACCCCTCCACTTT. The variable domain in full, completed from reference TRBV28 and TRBJ1-6, reads DVKVTQSSRYLVKRTGEKVFLECVQDMDHENMFWYRQDPGLGLRLIYFSYDVKMKEKGDIPEGYSVSREKKERFSLILESASTNQTSMYLCASRTGGESPLHFGNGTRLTVT.

This chain connects TRBV6-4 to TRBJ2-1, with 11 bases that match TRBD2. The CDR3 has 15 amino acids. Germline CDR1 MRHNA, CDR2 SNTAGT. Germline trimming cut 3 bases from V and 6 bases from J; bases unmatched to any gene: 4. The CDR3 DNA follows: TGTGCCAGCAGTGATGGGACTAGCGGTTTCAATGAGCAGTTCTTC. Protein sequence: CASSDGTSGFNEQFF.

The chain combines TRBV28 with TRBJ2-7, with 8 nucleotides matching TRBD2. The trim removed 8 bases at V and 7 bases at J, leaving 13 bases unmatched. CDR1 and CDR2 (germline): MDHEN, SYDVKM. CDR3 size: 14 residues. This CDR3 is CASPRGEKAGEQYF. In DNA form, the CDR3 reads TGTGCCAGCCCGCGGGGGGAGAAGGCGGGGGAGCAGTACTTC.